This entry is about one TCR beta chain. Assay: immunoSEQ multiplex PCR; the TCRdb copy retains only in-frame clones and omits some. The table includes some 300,000 clones, nearly 90% detected once. This entry is derived from a study of blood T cell repertoires in COVID-19. Adults between roughly 18 and 90 years of age took part from fewer than 30 US areas. The germline CDR1 and CDR2 sequences are LNHNV and YYDKDF (reference sequence). This CDR3 is built from 13 residues. Trimming left V 5 bases short and J 3 bases short, with 11 bases between. Sequencing used PBMCs or T cells enriched from blood (not recorded which). The gene calls are TRBV15 and TRBJ2-7; D is ambiguous. This receptor was obtained from a woman aged 30 to 39 who had recovered from COVID-19. The CDR3 spells CATSPRSIYEQYF. The DNA of the CDR3 is TGTGCCACCAGCCCCAGGTCTATCTACGAGCAGTACTTC. Supplemented by reference TRBV15 and TRBJ2-7, the full variable domain reads DAMVIQNPRYQVTQFGKPVTLSCSQTLNHNVMYWYQQKSSQAPKLLFHYYDKDFNNEADTPDNFQSRRPNTSFCFLDIRSPGLGDTAMYLCATSPRSIYEQYFGPGTRLTVT.